These 10 T cell receptor beta chains were sequenced from one sample in a study of human T cells and chemical hapten exposure. One entry per CDR3 protein results from TCRdb running MiXCR on the RACE reads. Among about 74,000 distinct CDR3 sequences, around 15% were seen once, and the ten largest hold about 4.6%. Regarding time point: pre-sensitization, week 0. Noted treatment: therapeutic diphenylcyclopropenone sensitization with weekly scalp DPC. The sample was whole blood, taken in connection with sensitization to the hapten diphenylcyclopropenone (DPC). These TCRs come from a woman aged 45-59 years with alopecia areata. Some clones in this sample may be carry-over from other donors' samples.

In this sample, this clonotype turned up a few times. The chain carries TRBV29-1 and TRBJ1-1, with no clear D. This CDR3 comprises 14 residues. Germline CDR1 and CDR2: SQVTM and ANQGSEA. Trimming pared 7 bases from V and 5 bases from J, leaving 20 bases between. CDR3: CSATAATSATEAFF. DNA for the CDR3: TGCAGCGCAACAGCCGCAACTTCAGCTACTGAAGCTTTCTTT.

The chain recombines TRBV29-1 with TRBJ2-3; D is ambiguous. The CDR3 sequence is 8 residues long. The ends were cut back, 6 bases at V and 10 bases at J, with 5 bases in the middle. CDR1 is SQVTM and CDR2 is ANQGSEA in the germline V gene. The CDR3 DNA sequence: TGCAGCGTGGCGTCGCAGTATTTT. It codes for CSVASQYF.

The chain combines TRBV4-2 with TRBJ2-3, with 8 bases matching TRBD1. This CDR3 contains 15 residues. CDR1 is LGHNA, CDR2 YNFKEQ, per germline. The ends lost 1 base at V and 0 bases at J; junction bases unmatched: 0. The CDR3 region is CASSQGTGSTDTQYF. CDR3 nucleotides: TGTGCCAGCAGCCAAGGGACAGGGAGCACAGATACGCAGTATTTT.

This clonotype was seen just once. CDR3 loop: CSASRSANYEQYF. Here the CDR3 DNA reads TGCAGTGCTAGCCGAAGCGCCAACTACGAGCAGTACTTC. This sequence joins TRBV20-1 and TRBJ2-7; D is unclear. Germline CDR1 and CDR2: DFQATT and SNEGSKA (reference sequence). This CDR3 has 13 residues. Trimming cost V 3 bases and J 3 bases, with 12 bases left between them.

This clonotype has only a few counts. The chain couples TRBV15 to TRBJ2-7; D is undetermined. The CDR3 is 13 amino acids. Germline V gene data show CDR1 as LNHNV and CDR2 as YYDKDF (reference sequence). Trimming removed 0 bases at V and 5 bases at J, with 8 bases between. CDR3 nucleotides: TGTGCCACCAGCAGAGATAGCTACAACGAGCAGTACTTC. This translates into CATSRDSYNEQYF. Together with reference TRBV15 and TRBJ2-7, the CDR3 gives the full variable domain: DAMVIQNPRYQVTQFGKPVTLSCSQTLNHNVMYWYQQKSSQAPKLLFHYYDKDFNNEADTPDNFQSRRPNTSFCFLDIRSPGLGDTAMYLCATSRDSYNEQYFGPGTRLTVT.

This clonotype was recorded many times. The chain couples TRBV7-9 to TRBJ1-1; a weak D match, TRBD1 (6 bases). Looked up from germline, CDR1 is SEHNR and CDR2 is FQNEAQ (reference sequence). Deletions cut 5 bases from V and 11 bases from J, with 21 bases between. This CDR3 contains 14 residues. The CDR3 loop is CASSKMTGSVTAFF. The CDR3 DNA reads as TGTGCCAGCAGCAAAATGACAGGATCGGTAACGGCTTTCTTT.

This clonotype was counted only a few times. The chain joins TRBV24-1 to TRBJ2-1; D call uncertain. V dropped 2 bases and J dropped 0 bases, with 10 bases sitting between them. The CDR3 covers 16 residues. Germline loops: CDR1 KGHDR, CDR2 SFDVKD. In DNA form, the CDR3 reads TGTGCCACCAGTGATTCTCTTAAGAGCTCCTACAATGAGCAGTTCTTC. Translated, it gives CATSDSLKSSYNEQFF.

In its sample, this clonotype was seen a few times. This chain links TRBV20-1 with TRBJ2-7, with 10 positions matching TRBD2. The CDR3 extends over 16 amino acids. Germline trimming cut 5 bases from V and 2 bases from J; bases unmatched to any gene: 12. From germline, CDR1 is DFQATT and CDR2 SNEGSKA (reference sequence). CDR3 in DNA: TGCAGTGCTGTAGGGTCTAGCGGGAGCGATCCCTACGAGCAGTACTTC. This sequence encodes CSAVGSSGSDPYEQYF.

The rearrangement links TRBV20-1 to TRBJ2-1, with 12 nucleotides matching TRBD2. The CDR3 has 15 amino acids. V trimming: 6 bases; J trimming: 3 bases; junction bases outside the gene matches: 6. Per the germline V gene, CDR1 is DFQATT and CDR2 is SNEGSKA (reference sequence). CDR3 amino acids: CSAPTSGGDYNEQFF. CDR3 in DNA: TGCAGTGCGCCGACTAGCGGGGGAGACTACAATGAGCAGTTCTTC.

This clonotype was counted between two and nine times. The CDR3 loop is CASSQGDGSSGNTIYF. The DNA of the CDR3 is TGTGCCAGCAGCCAGGGGGACGGTAGCTCTGGAAACACCATATATTTT. This chain joins TRBV3-1 and TRBJ1-3; maybe TRBD1 (5 bases). The V gene lost 3 bases and the J gene lost 0 bases, with 12 bases spanning the gap. There are 16 residues in the CDR3. The germline V gene has CDR1 LGHDT and CDR2 YNNKEL (reference sequence).